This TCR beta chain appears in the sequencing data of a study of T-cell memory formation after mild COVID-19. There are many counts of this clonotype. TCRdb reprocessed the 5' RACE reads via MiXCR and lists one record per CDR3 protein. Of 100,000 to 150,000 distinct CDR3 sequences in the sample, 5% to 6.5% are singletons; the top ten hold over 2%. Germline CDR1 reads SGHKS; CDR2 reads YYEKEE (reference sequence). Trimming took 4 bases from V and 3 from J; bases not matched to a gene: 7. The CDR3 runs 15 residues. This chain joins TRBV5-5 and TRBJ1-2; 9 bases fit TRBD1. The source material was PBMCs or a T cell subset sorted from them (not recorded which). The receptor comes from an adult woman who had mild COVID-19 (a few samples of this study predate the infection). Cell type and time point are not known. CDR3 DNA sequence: TGTGCCAGCAGCCCGAACAGGGGGCGAGACTATGGCTACACCTTC. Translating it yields CASSPNRGRDYGYTF.